This TCR beta chain derives from a study of long-term antiretroviral therapy in people with HIV. A remark on this clone: The antigen remains unidentified. This sample also contains other DNA sequences that code for the same CDR3.

Regarding the study as a whole: Records did not include ART adherence, viral resistance or therapy changes.

Survey-level resolution applied to immunoSEQ assay v3.0. Using immunoSEQ multiplex PCR, the repertoire was profiled, and TCRdb retains in-frame clones only, with some absent. In the table there are 48,000 or so clones, around 84% of which are singletons. Trimming cost V 3 bases and J 5 bases; bases outside gene matches: 3. Germline lookup yields CDR1 SGHTA and CDR2 FQGNSA. There are 13 residues in the CDR3. The study drew at least one pre-ART and at least two post-ART PBMC samples from every donor. The chain joins TRBV7-2 to TRBJ2-5, with 7 positions matching TRBD2. Sequenced material: unsorted PBMCs, taken 0.8 years after starting antiretroviral therapy. This TCR was recovered from a woman younger than 30 with HIV. In DNA, the CDR3 is TGTGCCAGCAGCTTCACCGGGGGGGAGACCCAGTACTTC. It specifies CASSFTGGETQYF.